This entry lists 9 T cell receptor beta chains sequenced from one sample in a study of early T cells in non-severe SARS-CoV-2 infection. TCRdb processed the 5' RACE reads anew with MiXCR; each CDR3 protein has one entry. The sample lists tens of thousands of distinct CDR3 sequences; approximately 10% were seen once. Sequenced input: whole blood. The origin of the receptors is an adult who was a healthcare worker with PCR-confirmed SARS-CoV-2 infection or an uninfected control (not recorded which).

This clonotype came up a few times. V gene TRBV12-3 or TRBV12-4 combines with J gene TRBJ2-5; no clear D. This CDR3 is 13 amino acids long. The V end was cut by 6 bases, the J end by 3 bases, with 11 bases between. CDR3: CASSARVKETQYF. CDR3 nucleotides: TGTGCCAGCAGCGCAAGGGTTAAAGAGACCCAGTACTTC.

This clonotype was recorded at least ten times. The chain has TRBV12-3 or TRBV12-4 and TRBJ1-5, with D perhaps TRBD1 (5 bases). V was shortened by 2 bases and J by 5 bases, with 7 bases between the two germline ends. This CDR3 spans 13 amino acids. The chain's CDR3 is CASSLMGDQPQHF. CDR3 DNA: TGTGCCAGCAGTTTAATGGGGGATCAGCCCCAGCATTTT.

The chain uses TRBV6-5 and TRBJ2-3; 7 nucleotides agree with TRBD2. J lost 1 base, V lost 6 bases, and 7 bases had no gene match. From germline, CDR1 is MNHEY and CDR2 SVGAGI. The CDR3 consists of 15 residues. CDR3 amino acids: CASSPSSGGTDTQYF. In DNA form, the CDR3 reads TGTGCCAGCAGCCCCTCCAGCGGGGGCACAGATACGCAGTATTTT.

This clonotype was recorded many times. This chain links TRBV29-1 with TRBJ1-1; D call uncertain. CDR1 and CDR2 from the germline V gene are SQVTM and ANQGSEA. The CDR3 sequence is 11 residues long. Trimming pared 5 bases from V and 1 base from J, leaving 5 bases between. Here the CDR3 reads CSVRGNTEAFF. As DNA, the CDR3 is TGCAGCGTTAGAGGGAACACTGAAGCTTTCTTT.

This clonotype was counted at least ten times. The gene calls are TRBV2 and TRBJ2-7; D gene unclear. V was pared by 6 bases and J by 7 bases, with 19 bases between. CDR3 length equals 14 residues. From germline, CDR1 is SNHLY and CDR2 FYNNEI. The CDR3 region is CASRESGHRMEQYF. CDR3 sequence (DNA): TGTGCCAGCAGAGAGTCTGGCCACCGGATGGAGCAGTACTTC.

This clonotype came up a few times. The CDR3 DNA sequence: TGTGCCAGTAGCAAGGGGGACGGGAGCACAGATACGCAGTATTTT. Translated: CASSKGDGSTDTQYF. The genes are TRBV19 and TRBJ2-3, with TRBD1 as a possible D gene (6 bases). The CDR3 is made up of 15 amino acids. Between the trimmed V and J ends, which lost 6 bases and 0 bases, there was a span of 13 bases. The germline V gene has CDR1 LNHDA and CDR2 SQIVND (reference sequence).

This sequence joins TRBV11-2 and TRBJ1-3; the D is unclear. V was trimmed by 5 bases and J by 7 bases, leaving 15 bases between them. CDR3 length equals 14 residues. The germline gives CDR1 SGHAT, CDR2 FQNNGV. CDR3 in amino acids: CASSPRGGINTIYF. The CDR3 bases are TGTGCCAGCAGCCCTCGGGGAGGGATCAACACCATATATTTT.

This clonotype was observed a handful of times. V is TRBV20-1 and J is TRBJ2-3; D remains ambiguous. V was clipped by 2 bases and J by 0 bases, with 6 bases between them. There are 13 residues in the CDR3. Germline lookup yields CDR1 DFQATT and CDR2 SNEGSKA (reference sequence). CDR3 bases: TGCAGTGCTAGACCCCGGAGCACAGATACGCAGTATTTT. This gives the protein CSARPRSTDTQYF.

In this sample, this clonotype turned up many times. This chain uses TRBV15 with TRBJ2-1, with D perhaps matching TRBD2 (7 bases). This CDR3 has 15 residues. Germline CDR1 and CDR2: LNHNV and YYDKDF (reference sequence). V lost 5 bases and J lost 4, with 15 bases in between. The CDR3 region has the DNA TGTGCCACCAGCGGGGGGGCAGAGGGTTACAATGAGCAGTTCTTC. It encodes CATSGGAEGYNEQFF.